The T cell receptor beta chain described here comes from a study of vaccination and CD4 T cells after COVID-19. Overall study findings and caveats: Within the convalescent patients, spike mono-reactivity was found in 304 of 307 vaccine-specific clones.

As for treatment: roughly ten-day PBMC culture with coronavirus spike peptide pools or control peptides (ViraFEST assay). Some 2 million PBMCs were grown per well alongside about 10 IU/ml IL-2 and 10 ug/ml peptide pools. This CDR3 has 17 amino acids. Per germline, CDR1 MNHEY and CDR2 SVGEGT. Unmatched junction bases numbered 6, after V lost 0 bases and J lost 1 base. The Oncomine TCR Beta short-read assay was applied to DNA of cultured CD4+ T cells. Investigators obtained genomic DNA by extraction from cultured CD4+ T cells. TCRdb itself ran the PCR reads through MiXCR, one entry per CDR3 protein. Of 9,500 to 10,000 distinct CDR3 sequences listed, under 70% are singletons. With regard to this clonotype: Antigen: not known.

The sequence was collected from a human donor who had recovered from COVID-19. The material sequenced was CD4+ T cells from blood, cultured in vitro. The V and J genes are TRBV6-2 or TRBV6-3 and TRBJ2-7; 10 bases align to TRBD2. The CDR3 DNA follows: TGTGCCAGCAGTTACTCGCGTTCTAGCGGGGGTTCCTACGAGCAGTACTTC. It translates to CASSYSRSSGGSYEQYF.